This TCR beta chain was documented in a study of OX40 agonist ivuxolimab in advanced cancers. CDR1 is SNHLY and CDR2 is FYNNEI in the germline V gene. There are 14 residues in the CDR3. V shed 2 bases and J shed 4 bases, with 11 bases lying between them. Study findings and constraints: More expanded clones were found, on average, in CD8+ than in CD4+ T cells. Antigen specificity remained undetermined for the expanded peripheral T cells.

A note on this clone: No antigen is known for it.

Method: immunoSEQ multiplex PCR; TCRdb's copy keeps in-frame clones and lacks some. The sample includes tens of thousands of clones, roughly 82% of them seen just once. The gene calls are TRBV2 and TRBJ1-1; D is perhaps TRBD1 (5 bases). The receptor was derived from an adult with an advanced solid tumor such as melanoma, head and neck, liver or kidney cancer. The sample in question was CD4+ or CD8+ T cells sorted from blood, obtained in a trial of the OX40 agonist ivuxolimab. The CDR3 protein is CASSERGGGTEAFF. The DNA for the CDR3 is TGTGCCAGCAGTGAACGGGGGGGTGGCACTGAAGCTTTCTTT.